One and the same sample provided the 3 T cell receptor beta chains below, sequenced in a study of shared clonotypes between healthy human individuals. TCRdb keeps only in-frame clones here, not all; method: immunoSEQ multiplex PCR. The sample lists about 2.5 million clones; around 90% were seen once. Sequenced sample: naive CD4+ T cells from PBMCs. The subset is: CD45RA+ positively selected. Every receptor here comes from a man aged 18 to 30 in good health. Some clones in this sample may be carry-over from other donors' samples.

J is TRBJ2-1 and V is TRBV7-2; 7 bases are a match to TRBD2. CDR3 length: 12 amino acids. From germline, CDR1 is SGHTA and CDR2 FQGNSA. V lost 3 bases, J lost 10 bases, and 3 bases stayed unmatched. The CDR3 bases are TGTGCCAGCAGCTTCCTACTAGCGGAGCAGTTCTTC. It translates to CASSFLLAEQFF.

With respect to this clone: The sample carries other DNA sequences with the same CDR3. The chain joins TRBV5-1 to TRBJ2-7, with TRBD2 matching over 8 bases. CDR3 length equals 15 residues. Germline CDR1 SGHRS, CDR2 YFSETQ. Trimming removed 0 bases from V and 3 bases from J; junction bases left unmatched: 5. DNA for the CDR3: TGCGCCAGCAGCTTGGAGTTAGCGGGAAGCTACGAGCAGTACTTC. It translates to CASSLELAGSYEQYF.

This clone was counted between two and nine times. The chain combines TRBV28 with TRBJ1-2; 9 bases are shared with TRBD1. V shed 2 bases and J 3 bases; nucleotides not matched to a gene: 4. Per the germline V gene, CDR1 is MDHEN and CDR2 is SYDVKM. CDR3 size: 15 residues. Here the CDR3 DNA reads TGTGCCAGCAGTTTAGGGGGACAGGGAGACTATGGCTACACCTTC. Protein sequence: CASSLGGQGDYGYTF.